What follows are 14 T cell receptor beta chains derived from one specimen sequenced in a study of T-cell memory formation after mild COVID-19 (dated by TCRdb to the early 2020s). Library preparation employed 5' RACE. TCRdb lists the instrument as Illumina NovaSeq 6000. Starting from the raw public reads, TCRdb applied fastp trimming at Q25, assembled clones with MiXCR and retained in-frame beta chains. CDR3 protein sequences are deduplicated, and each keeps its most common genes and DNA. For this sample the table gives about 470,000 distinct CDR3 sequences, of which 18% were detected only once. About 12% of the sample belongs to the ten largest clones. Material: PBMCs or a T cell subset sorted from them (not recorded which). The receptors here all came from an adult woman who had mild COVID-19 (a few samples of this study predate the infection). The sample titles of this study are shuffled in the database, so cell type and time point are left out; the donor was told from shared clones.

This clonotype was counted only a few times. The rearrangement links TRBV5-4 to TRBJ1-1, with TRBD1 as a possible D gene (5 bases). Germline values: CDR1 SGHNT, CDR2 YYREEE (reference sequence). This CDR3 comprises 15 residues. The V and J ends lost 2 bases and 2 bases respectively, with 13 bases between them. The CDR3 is CASSLTPGGNTEAFF. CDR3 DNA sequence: TGTGCCAGCAGCTTAACCCCGGGGGGTAACACTGAAGCTTTCTTT.

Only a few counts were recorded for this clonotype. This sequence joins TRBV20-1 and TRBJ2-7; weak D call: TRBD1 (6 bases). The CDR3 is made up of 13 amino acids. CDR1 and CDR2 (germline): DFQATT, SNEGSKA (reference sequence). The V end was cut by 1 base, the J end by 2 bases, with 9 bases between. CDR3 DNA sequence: TGCAGTGCTAGAGCCAGGGGTCCCTACGAGCAGTACTTC. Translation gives CSARARGPYEQYF.

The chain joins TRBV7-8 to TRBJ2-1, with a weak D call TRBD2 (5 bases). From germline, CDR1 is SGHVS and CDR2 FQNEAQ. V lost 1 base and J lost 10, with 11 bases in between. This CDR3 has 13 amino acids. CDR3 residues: CASSLGGRGEQFF. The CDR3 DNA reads TGTGCCAGCAGCTTAGGAGGTCGGGGAGAGCAGTTCTTC.

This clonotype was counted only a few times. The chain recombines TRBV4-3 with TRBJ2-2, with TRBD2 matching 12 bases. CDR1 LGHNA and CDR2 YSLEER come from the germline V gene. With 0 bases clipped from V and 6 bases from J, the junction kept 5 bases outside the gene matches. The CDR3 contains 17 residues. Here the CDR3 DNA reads TGCGCCAGCAGCCAAGATGCGACTAGCGGGAGATCCGGGGAGCTGTTTTTT. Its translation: CASSQDATSGRSGELFF.

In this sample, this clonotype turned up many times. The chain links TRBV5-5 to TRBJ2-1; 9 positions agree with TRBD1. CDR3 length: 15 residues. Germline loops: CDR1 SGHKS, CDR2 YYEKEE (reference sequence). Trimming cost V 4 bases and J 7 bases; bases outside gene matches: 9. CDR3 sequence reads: CASSNPGQGINEQFF. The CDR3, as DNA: TGTGCCAGCAGCAATCCGGGACAGGGAATAAATGAGCAGTTCTTC.

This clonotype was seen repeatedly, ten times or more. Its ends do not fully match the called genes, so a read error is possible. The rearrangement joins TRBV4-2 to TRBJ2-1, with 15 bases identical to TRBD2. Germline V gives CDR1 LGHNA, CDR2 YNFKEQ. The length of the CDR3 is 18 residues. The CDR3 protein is CASSRGLAGGLGYNEQFF. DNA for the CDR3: TGCGCCAGCAGCCGAGGACTAGCGGGGGGGCTAGGTTACAATGAGCAGTTCTTC.

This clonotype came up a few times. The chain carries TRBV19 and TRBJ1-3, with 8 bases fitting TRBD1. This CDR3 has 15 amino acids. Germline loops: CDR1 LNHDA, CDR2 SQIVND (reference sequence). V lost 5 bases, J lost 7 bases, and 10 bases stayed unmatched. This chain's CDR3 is CASSPPGQVGNTIYF. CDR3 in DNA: TGTGCCAGTAGTCCGCCGGGACAGGTCGGGAACACCATATATTTT.

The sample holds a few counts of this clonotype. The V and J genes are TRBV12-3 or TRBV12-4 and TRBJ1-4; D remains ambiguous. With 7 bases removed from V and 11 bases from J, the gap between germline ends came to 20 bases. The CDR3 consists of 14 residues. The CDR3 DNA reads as TGTGCCAGCACCTCCCCTGCCAGACGGGGTAAACTGTTTTTT. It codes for CASTSPARRGKLFF.

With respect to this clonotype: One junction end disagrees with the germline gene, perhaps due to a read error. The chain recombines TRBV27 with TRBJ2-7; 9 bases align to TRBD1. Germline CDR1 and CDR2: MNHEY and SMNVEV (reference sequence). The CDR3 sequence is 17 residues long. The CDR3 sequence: CAISALGGQGNVGEQYF. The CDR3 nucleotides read TGTGCCATCAGTGCCTTAGGGGGACAGGGTAACGTGGGCGAGCAGTACTTC.

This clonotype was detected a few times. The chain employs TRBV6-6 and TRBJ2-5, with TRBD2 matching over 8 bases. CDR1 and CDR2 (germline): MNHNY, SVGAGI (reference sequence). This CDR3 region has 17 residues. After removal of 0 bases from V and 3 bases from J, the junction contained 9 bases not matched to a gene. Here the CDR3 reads CASSYSSRRGAKETQYF. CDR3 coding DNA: TGTGCCAGCAGTTACTCGAGTAGGCGGGGGGCAAAAGAGACCCAGTACTTC.

Written as DNA, the CDR3 is TGTGCCAGCACCTTTGATCAGCCCCAGCATTTT. It is translated as CASTFDQPQHF. The chain employs TRBV21-1 and TRBJ1-5. TRBV21-1 is marked as a pseudogene. This CDR3 has 11 amino acids.

CDR3 bases: TGTGCCACCAGTGAACGGACAGGGCGGCGAGGAACCTATGGCTACACCTTC. Amino acids: CATSERTGRRGTYGYTF. The chain employs TRBV24-1 and TRBJ1-2; 8 bases fit TRBD1. V gave up 4 bases and J gave up 4 bases; unmatched junction bases: 13. The germline CDR1 and CDR2 sequences are KGHDR and SFDVKD. The length of the CDR3 is 17 residues.

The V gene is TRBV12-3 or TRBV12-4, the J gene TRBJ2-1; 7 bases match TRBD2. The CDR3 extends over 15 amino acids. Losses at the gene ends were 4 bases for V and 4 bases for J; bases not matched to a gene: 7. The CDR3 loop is CASSSWEGRYNEQFF. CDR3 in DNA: TGTGCCAGCAGTTCCTGGGAGGGTAGGTACAATGAGCAGTTCTTC.

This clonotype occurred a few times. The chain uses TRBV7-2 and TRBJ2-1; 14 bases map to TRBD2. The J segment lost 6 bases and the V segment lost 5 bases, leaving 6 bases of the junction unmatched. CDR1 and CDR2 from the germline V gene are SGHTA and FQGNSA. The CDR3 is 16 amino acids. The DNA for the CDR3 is TGTGCCAGCAGCCCAGGGACTAGCGGGAGCGGCAATGAGCAGTTCTTC. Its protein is CASSPGTSGSGNEQFF.